The clone carrying this T cell receptor (beta chain) was observed a single time. Antigen specificity is unknown. This sample is drawn from a study of T cell responses to AZD1222 COVID-19 vaccine. Only in-frame clones appear in the TCRdb table, and some are missing; sequencing was by immunoSEQ multiplex PCR. This sample carries about 93,000 clones, just over 85% of them seen once, and the ten largest clones take 6.3%. Study-level points and caveats: Repertoire sampling was restricted to post-peak T cell response timepoints.

This CDR3 contains 15 residues. Trimming removed 1 base from V and 8 bases from J, with 15 bases in between. Looked up from germline, CDR1 is SGHAT and CDR2 is FQNNGV. This specimen consisted of peripheral blood, obtained on day 0 of AZD1222 vaccination. The J gene is TRBJ2-1, the V gene TRBV11-2; tentatively, D is TRBD1 (5 bases). The source of this sequence is an adult in good health. The CDR3 DNA follows: TGTGCCAGCAGCTTAGTTCAATTCCAGGGTGATGAGCAGTTCTTC. Protein product: CASSLVQFQGDEQFF.